This T cell receptor (beta chain) was retrieved from a study of cytomegalovirus exposure and HLA in healthy donors. CDR3 length: 15 amino acids. CDR1 is SGHRS, CDR2 YFSETQ, per germline. V shed 2 bases, J shed 8 bases, and the junction held 9 bases outside the gene matches. PCR employed 60 Vbeta and 13 Jbeta primers. The table came from immunoSEQ multiplex PCR; TCRdb's copy has only in-frame clones and leaves some out. The sample holds just over 200,000 clones. Sequencing was performed on PBMCs. The source is a girl aged 2-10 years in good health and CMV-seropositive. V gene TRBV5-1 combines with J gene TRBJ2-2, with 7 bases identical to TRBD2. The CDR3 reads CASSFLTSLSGELFF. In DNA, the CDR3 is TGCGCCAGCAGCTTCTTGACTAGCTTATCGGGGGAGCTGTTTTTT.